A selection of T cell receptor beta chains follows, all from one sample in a study of blood T cells in healthy people across ages. A single record per CDR3 protein comes from TCRdb applying MiXCR to the 5' RACE reads. Seen here are around 820,000 distinct CDR3 sequences, more than 20% observed once, and the top ten hold under 4.5%. The data also belong to a second study, concerning T cells of mothers and their children.

Sample: blood. The receptors originated from a boy aged 5-17 years in good health. The CDR3 runs from the conserved cysteine through the conserved F or W. D genes are given only for firm matches. Size tells how often a clone was seen (once, few, many) or the class of an expanded clone, and some rows leave it out.

abundance,d_gene,v_gene,j_gene,CDR3aa,CDR3nt
few,.,TRBV5-1,TRBJ2-1,CASSLGTQGNEQFF,TGCGCCAGCAGCTTGGGAACTCAGGGCAATGAGCAGTTCTTC
.,TRBD1,TRBV5-1,TRBJ2-1,CASSLAGTVGGNEQFF,TGCGCCAGCAGCTTGGCCGGGACAGTTGGTGGCAATGAGCAGTTCTTC
.,TRBD1,TRBV4-3,TRBJ1-1,CASSQARTGFGTEAFF,TGCGCCAGCAGCCAAGCACGGACAGGGTTTGGTACTGAAGCTTTCTTT
.,TRBD2,TRBV4-3,TRBJ2-7,CASSQVISSGGHYEQYF,TGCGCCAGCAGCCAAGTTATATCTAGCGGGGGGCATTACGAGCAGTACTTC
once,TRBD1,TRBV28,TRBJ2-5,CASSYLLTGVAGTQYF,TGTGCCAGCAGTTATCTTTTAACAGGGGTTGCTGGGACCCAGTACTTC
few,TRBD1,TRBV6-2/TRBV6-3,TRBJ1-1,CASSYLGQEAAFF,TGTGCCAGCAGTTACCTAGGACAGGAGGCTGCTTTCTTT
many,TRBD2,TRBV4-1,TRBJ2-1,CASSPDPGLVNEQFF,TGCGCCAGCAGCCCCGACCCCGGACTAGTTAATGAGCAGTTCTTC
.,TRBD2,TRBV29-1,TRBJ2-7,CSAGGGGTYEQYF,TGCAGCGCCGGGGGGGGCGGAACCTACGAGCAGTACTTC
.,TRBD2,TRBV19,TRBJ2-1,CASSTERRLAGPYNEQFF,TGTGCCAGTAGTACCGAGAGGAGACTAGCGGGGCCCTACAATGAGCAGTTCTTC
.,.,TRBV6-2/TRBV6-3,TRBJ1-2,CASIPYRDAYGYTF,TGTGCCAGCATTCCGTATAGGGATGCCTATGGCTACACCTTC
.,TRBD2,TRBV28,TRBJ2-7,CASTPIGEGLGEQYF,TGTGCCAGCACACCCATCGGGGAGGGCCTGGGCGAGCAGTACTTC
.,TRBD1,TRBV12-3/TRBV12-4,TRBJ2-3,CASSLMTGKEDTQYF,TGTGCCAGCAGTCTCATGACAGGGAAGGAAGATACGCAGTATTTT
.,TRBD1,TRBV9,TRBJ1-1,CASSVVEDRVTEAFF,TGTGCCAGCAGCGTAGTCGAGGACAGGGTGACTGAAGCTTTCTTT
.,TRBD1,TRBV19,TRBJ2-1,CASSKGRQGRSYNEQFF,TGTGCCAGTAGTAAGGGTCGACAGGGTCGGTCCTACAATGAGCAGTTCTTC
.,.,TRBV7-2,TRBJ2-5,CASSTRQVWETQYF,TGTGCCAGCAGCACCCGACAGGTTTGGGAGACCCAGTACTTC
few,.,TRBV25-1,TRBJ2-5,CASRSPDRQETQYF,TGTGCCAGCAGGAGCCCGGACAGACAAGAGACCCAGTACTTC
.,TRBD1,TRBV7-2,TRBJ1-2,CASSVGGQGGNYGYTF,TGTGCCAGCAGCGTCGGAGGACAGGGGGGTAACTATGGCTACACCTTC
many,TRBD1,TRBV13,TRBJ2-7,CASSTGQGYEQYF,TGTGCCAGCAGCACTGGACAGGGCTACGAGCAGTACTTC
.,.,TRBV28,TRBJ2-5,CASSLSGPPYGQYF,TGTGCCAGCAGTTTATCCGGACCCCCGTACGGGCAGTACTTC
few,TRBD1,TRBV28,TRBJ1-5,CASSLTGDYQPQHF,TGTGCCAGCAGCCTTACAGGGGATTATCAGCCCCAGCATTTT
once,TRBD1,TRBV7-2,TRBJ1-2,CASSSQTGVYGYTF,TGTGCCAGCAGCTCCCAGACAGGGGTTTATGGCTACACCTTC
.,TRBD2,TRBV25-1,TRBJ2-5,CASGDDSGTVQETQYF,TGTGCCAGCGGAGACGATAGCGGGACTGTTCAAGAGACCCAGTACTTC
few,TRBD1,TRBV7-2,TRBJ2-7,CASSLWIGQGDGEQYF,TGTGCCAGCAGCTTATGGATCGGACAGGGGGACGGCGAGCAGTACTTC
many,TRBD2,TRBV3-1,TRBJ2-1,CASSQRLASTSGGWNEQFF,TGTGCCAGCAGCCAACGACTGGCGTCCACTAGCGGGGGGTGGAATGAGCAGTTCTTC
few,.,TRBV24-1,TRBJ1-2,CATSPGLSYGYTF,TGTGCCACCAGTCCGGGACTGTCCTATGGCTACACCTTC
few,TRBD2,TRBV9,TRBJ2-5,CASSVLGGRQETQYF,TGTGCCAGCAGCGTTTTGGGAGGGAGACAAGAGACCCAGTACTTC
few,TRBD1,TRBV12-3/TRBV12-4,TRBJ1-4,CASRGQVNEKLFF,TGTGCCAGCAGGGGACAGGTTAATGAAAAACTGTTTTTT
few,TRBD1,TRBV29-1,TRBJ2-1,CSVVGQEYNEQFF,TGCAGCGTTGTTGGACAGGAGTACAATGAGCAGTTCTTC
few,TRBD1,TRBV27,TRBJ1-5,CASSSGGQLYSNQPQHF,TGTGCCAGCAGTTCCGGGGGACAGCTCTATAGCAATCAGCCCCAGCATTTT
few,.,TRBV11-3,TRBJ2-2,CASSLGTSTGELFF,TGTGCCAGCAGCCTGGGGACTTCTACCGGGGAGCTGTTTTTT
few,.,TRBV15,TRBJ1-2,CATSRDRGVGGYTF,TGTGCCACCAGCAGAGATCGTGGGGTCGGGGGCTACACCTTC
few,.,TRBV28,TRBJ2-1,CAGSEVRGSNEQFF,TGTGCCGGCAGTGAAGTTAGGGGATCTAATGAGCAGTTCTTC
.,.,TRBV27,TRBJ1-6,CASSYLGQSNSPLHF,TGTGCCAGCAGTTACCTGGGACAATCTAATTCACCCCTCCACTTT
.,TRBD2,TRBV12-3/TRBV12-4,TRBJ2-3,CASSSREAGTDTQYF,TGTGCCAGCAGTTCCCGGGAGGCCGGCACAGATACGCAGTATTTT
few,.,TRBV15,TRBJ2-5,CATRTDTYQETQYF,TGTGCCACCAGAACCGACACGTACCAAGAGACCCAGTACTTC
.,.,TRBV5-1,TRBJ1-3,CASSSDSGGNTIYF,TGCGCCAGCAGCTCGGATTCAGGGGGAAACACCATATATTTT
.,TRBD2,TRBV20-1,TRBJ2-3,CSASLAGGSTDTQYF,TGCAGTGCTAGTCTAGCGGGGGGGAGCACAGATACGCAGTATTTT
few,.,TRBV15,TRBJ2-1,CAARMDSEQFF,TGTGCCGCCAGGATGGACTCCGAGCAGTTCTTC
few,TRBD2,TRBV20-1,TRBJ2-3,CSAGLAGTDTQYF,TGCAGTGCGGGACTAGCGGGAACAGATACGCAGTATTTT
.,.,TRBV20-1,TRBJ2-4,CSAETTGVAKNIQYF,TGCAGTGCTGAGACGACAGGAGTAGCCAAAAACATTCAGTACTTC
.,TRBD1,TRBV27,TRBJ2-7,CASSVRGQAFYEQYF,TGTGCCAGCTCCGTACGAGGACAGGCCTTCTACGAGCAGTACTTC
few,.,TRBV28,TRBJ1-4,CASRNEGTAREKLFF,TGTGCCAGCAGAAACGAGGGTACGGCTAGGGAAAAACTGTTTTTT
.,TRBD1,TRBV7-9,TRBJ2-7,CASSLGTGGWNEQYF,TGTGCCAGCAGCTTAGGGACAGGGGGTTGGAACGAGCAGTACTTC
.,TRBD2,TRBV28,TRBJ2-7,CASSERGSSYEQYF,TGTGCCAGCTCGGAGCGGGGTAGCTCCTACGAGCAGTACTTC
.,.,TRBV27,TRBJ2-7,CASSYAPTIEQYF,TGTGCCAGCAGTTACGCACCCACGATCGAGCAGTACTTC
.,TRBD2,TRBV6-5,TRBJ2-1,CASRPMAGDYNEQFF,TGTGCCAGCAGGCCTATGGCGGGAGACTACAATGAGCAGTTCTTC
.,.,TRBV7-9,TRBJ1-3,CASSLEIGLSGNTIYF,TGTGCCAGCAGCTTAGAGATCGGGCTCTCTGGAAACACCATATATTTT
.,TRBD1,TRBV20-1,TRBJ2-4,CSAGSGTAQYF,TGCAGTGCTGGATCCGGGACAGCCCAGTACTTC
few,.,TRBV7-3,TRBJ2-2,CASSLNLGGINTGELFF,TGTGCCAGCAGCTTAAACTTGGGCGGGATTAACACCGGGGAGCTGTTTTTT
.,.,TRBV29-1,TRBJ1-4,CSVTYTVTNEKLFF,TGCAGCGTCACCTACACCGTGACTAATGAAAAACTGTTTTTT
few,.,TRBV29-1,TRBJ1-1,CSVVYEFNTEAFF,TGCAGCGTTGTATACGAATTTAACACTGAAGCTTTCTTT
few,.,TRBV6-2/TRBV6-3,TRBJ2-1,CASSYVGDILETRYF,TGTGCCAGCAGTTACGTCGGGGACATACTCGAGACCCGGTACTTC
.,TRBD1,TRBV20-1,TRBJ1-4,CSAPRGQINEKLFF,TGCAGTGCCCCTCGGGGACAGATTAATGAAAAACTGTTTTTT